The rows below give T cell receptor beta chains drawn from one sample of a study of cytomegalovirus exposure and HLA in healthy donors. Produced via immunoSEQ multiplex PCR; TCRdb's table is partial and in-frame only. The data contain under 250,000 clones, 76% of them seen just once; the ten biggest clones take up 0.6% to 0.65%. Sequencing input: PBMCs. These TCRs come from a man aged 18-30 years in good health and CMV-seronegative. The CDR3 runs from the conserved cysteine through the conserved F or W.

V: TRBV2; J: TRBJ2-3; CDR3: CAIPSLYPDTQYF
V: TRBV5-1; J: TRBJ1-1; CDR3: CASSLDAGLNTEAFF
V: TRBV18; J: TRBJ2-7; CDR3: CASSPTGPEMLEQYF
V: TRBV18; J: TRBJ1-2; CDR3: CASSRNLQGDQGYTF
V: TRBV7-8; J: TRBJ2-7; CDR3: CASSPQREAQYF
V: TRBV9; J: TRBJ1-1; CDR3: CASSPRGQGQDTEAFF
V: TRBV10-2; J: TRBJ1-2; CDR3: CASTPTQNYGYTF
V: TRBV19; J: TRBJ1-1; CDR3: CASSIPGADTEAFF
V: TRBV28; J: TRBJ2-2; CDR3: CASSGTANTGELFF
V: TRBV6-6; J: TRBJ2-3; CDR3: CASRGQGKDTQYF
V: TRBV11-2; J: TRBJ2-7; CDR3: CASSSGTVRNEQYF
V: TRBV5-5; J: TRBJ1-4; CDR3: CASSSSTTDTNEKLFF
V: TRBV6-1; J: TRBJ1-5; CDR3: CASGQLDQPQHF
V: TRBV29-1; J: TRBJ1-2; CDR3: CSVGGTEGYTF
V: TRBV28; J: TRBJ1-1; CDR3: CASTNSQGRFFF
V: TRBV5-1; J: TRBJ2-3; CDR3: CASSFGGWTDTQYF
V: TRBV30; J: TRBJ2-2; CDR3: CAWSGTVSGELFF
V: TRBV27; J: TRBJ2-1; CDR3: CASSLLAGGPGYNEQFF
V: TRBV7-9; J: TRBJ2-3; CDR3: CASSRGLAERTDTQYF
V: TRBV9; J: TRBJ1-2; CDR3: CASSARGTTNNYGYTF
V: TRBV30; J: TRBJ1-1; CDR3: CAWSRQGGWAFF